This TCR beta chain is drawn from a study of T cells in Graves' hyperthyroidism and ophthalmopathy. Amplified TCR beta CDR3 regions derived from RNA transcripts. HTBI primers were employed in a first-round RT-PCR of the TCR CDR3. TCRdb fed the multiplex PCR reads into MiXCR, producing one record per CDR3 protein. The sample lists 150,000 to 200,000 distinct CDR3 sequences, just under 9.5% occurring once. The CDR3 is made up of 13 amino acids. Looked up from germline, CDR1 is SQVTM and CDR2 is ANQGSEA. V was clipped by 6 bases and J by 1 base, with 12 bases between them. Hyperthyroidism patients were newly diagnosed, had disease duration under 2 months, and were aged 18 to 65 years. Criteria for exclusion of patients were uncontrolled infection, other autoimmune disease, pregnancy or lactation. This clonotype was seen repeatedly, ten times or more.

The sample was blood. This chain links TRBV29-1 with TRBJ2-5; D remains unclear. The TCR comes from a woman aged 18-29 years with Graves' hyperthyroidism that later progressed to Graves' ophthalmopathy. The CDR3 loop is CSVEYWSQETQYF. The CDR3 DNA reads TGCAGCGTCGAATATTGGTCCCAAGAGACCCAGTACTTC.